This is a list of T cell receptor beta chains from one sample in a study of OX40 agonist ivuxolimab in advanced cancers. The method was immunoSEQ multiplex PCR; TCRdb's version includes in-frame clones alone and lacks a portion of them. The data contain about 20,000 clones, 65% to 85% of them singletons. This sample comprised CD4+ or CD8+ T cells sorted from blood, obtained in a trial of the OX40 agonist ivuxolimab. The receptors stem from an adult with an advanced solid tumor such as melanoma, head and neck, liver or kidney cancer. CDR3s include the opening cysteine and the closing phenylalanine or tryptophan. A D gene is named only where the DNA matches it firmly. Clone size is not always given. Where it is, it says once, few, many or a class for expanded clones.

TRBD1,NA,TRBJ2-5,TRBV27,CASSPGTGQTQYF,TGTGCCAGCAGTCCGGGGACAGGTCAGACCCAGTACTTC
TRBD1,NA,TRBJ1-4,TRBV2,CASSGGQGVLGEKLFF,TGTGCCAGCAGTGGGGGACAGGGAGTGTTGGGTGAAAAACTGTTTTTT
TRBD1,NA,TRBJ2-7,TRBV27,CASSPWTGRDEQYF,TGTGCCAGCAGTCCGTGGACAGGACGAGACGAGCAGTACTTC
TRBD1,NA,TRBJ1-1,TRBV14,CASSQDTRGPMNTEAFF,TGTGCCAGCAGCCAAGACACCAGGGGGCCTATGAACACTGAAGCTTTCTTT
NA,NA,TRBJ2-7,TRBV5-4,CASSRDLGNEQYF,TGTGCCAGCAGCCGAGACCTGGGAAACGAGCAGTACTTC
TRBD1,NA,TRBJ1-2,TRBV5-6,CASSLVTGNDYGYTF,TGTGCCAGCAGCTTGGTGACAGGGAACGACTATGGCTACACCTTC
NA,NA,TRBJ2-7,TRBV7-9,CASSLSPGPEQYF,TGTGCCAGCAGCTTATCCCCAGGGCCCGAGCAGTACTTC
NA,NA,TRBJ1-1,TRBV7-8,CASSWGVEGRSLAEAFF,TGTGCCAGCAGCTGGGGGGTGGAGGGTAGGAGCTTGGCTGAAGCTTTCTTT
NA,NA,TRBJ1-1,TRBV9,CASSVDKGQAFF,TGTGCCAGCAGCGTAGACAAGGGGCAAGCTTTCTTT
TRBD2,once,TRBJ2-7,TRBV6-1,CASSFQGGAYEQYF,TGTGCCAGCAGTTTTCAGGGAGGGGCCTACGAGCAGTACTTC
NA,NA,TRBJ2-2,TRBV9,CASSVLAGGNTGELFF,TGTGCCAGCAGCGTACTAGCCGGGGGGAACACCGGGGAGCTGTTTTTT
NA,NA,TRBJ2-3,TRBV11-2,CASSQKGRTYPDTQYF,TGTGCCAGCAGCCAAAAGGGAAGAACCTACCCGGATACGCAGTATTTT
TRBD1,NA,TRBJ2-3,TRBV5-1,CASWGTGGTDTQYF,TGCGCCAGCTGGGGGACAGGGGGCACAGATACGCAGTATTTT
TRBD1,NA,TRBJ2-7,TRBV6-1,CAIEKAGQGAQEQYF,TGTGCCATCGAAAAAGCGGGACAGGGGGCGCAAGAGCAGTACTTC
NA,NA,TRBJ1-3,TRBV10-3,CAITGDGNTIYF,TGTGCCATCACTGGGGATGGAAACACCATATATTTT
NA,NA,TRBJ2-7,TRBV27,CASGPSGSLSYEQYF,TGTGCCAGCGGACCTTCGGGGTCACTTTCCTACGAGCAGTACTTC
NA,NA,TRBJ2-1,TRBV11-2,CASSLGSGSEQFF,TGTGCCAGCAGCTTAGGGTCGGGGTCTGAGCAGTTCTTC
TRBD1,NA,TRBJ2-5,TRBV7-9,CASSQKPGDRGQKTQYF,TGTGCCAGCAGTCAAAAGCCGGGGGACAGGGGGCAGAAGACCCAGTACTTC
TRBD1,NA,TRBJ2-7,TRBV7-3,CASSTHGGTGEEQYF,TGTGCCAGCAGCACACATGGTGGGACAGGGGAAGAGCAGTACTTC
NA,NA,TRBJ2-3,TRBV25-1,CASSSYRDGTDTQYF,TGTGCCAGCAGCTCTTACCGGGACGGCACAGATACGCAGTATTTT
TRBD2,NA,TRBJ2-7,TRBV30,CAWSRGGELDEQYF,TGTGCCTGGAGTCGGGGGGGAGAGTTAGACGAGCAGTACTTC
NA,NA,TRBJ1-1,TRBV11-2,CASSLAGWVGGTEAFF,TGTGCCAGCAGCTTAGCAGGTTGGGTTGGCGGGACTGAAGCTTTCTTT
TRBD1,NA,TRBJ2-2,TRBV29-1,CSVLYRGQVTGELFF,TGCAGCGTCCTGTACAGGGGGCAGGTCACCGGGGAGCTGTTTTTT
NA,NA,TRBJ2-5,TRBV25-1,CASRSLGTQYF,TGTGCCAGCAGGAGTCTCGGGACCCAGTACTTC
TRBD2,NA,TRBJ2-5,TRBV15,CATSREGLANQETQYF,TGTGCCACCAGCAGAGAGGGACTAGCCAACCAAGAGACCCAGTACTTC
NA,once,TRBJ2-1,TRBV7-9,CASSPPGGHEQFF,TGTGCCAGCAGCCCACCCGGGGGCCATGAGCAGTTCTTC
NA,NA,TRBJ2-7,TRBV5-1,CASSAGISYEQCF,TGCGCCAGCAGCGCCGGGATCTCCTACGAGCAGTGCTTC
TRBD2,NA,TRBJ2-1,TRBV19,CASSMAPGGVTLGQFF,TGTGCCAGTAGTATGGCCCCGGGGGGGGTGACCTTGGGGCAGTTCTTC
NA,once,TRBJ2-1,TRBV6-6,CAAWAGLYNEQFF,TGTGCCGCGTGGGCGGGGCTCTACAATGAGCAGTTCTTC
NA,NA,TRBJ1-1,TRBV6-6,CASSPINRGSAEAFF,TGTGCCAGCAGCCCCATTAACCGGGGGTCAGCTGAAGCTTTCTTT
TRBD1,NA,TRBJ2-5,TRBV4-1,CASSQGDSEETQYF,TGCGCCAGCAGCCAAGGGGACAGTGAAGAGACCCAGTACTTC
NA,NA,TRBJ1-4,TRBV19,CASSSGGSGEKLFF,TGTGCCAGTAGTTCGGGGGGCTCGGGTGAAAAACTGTTTTTT
TRBD1,once,TRBJ2-4,TRBV9,CASSGGTGSAKNIQYF,TGTGCCAGCAGCGGAGGGACAGGGTCGGCCAAAAACATTCAGTACTTC
TRBD1,NA,TRBJ2-7,TRBV19,CASSITGVGTYEQYF,TGTGCCAGTAGTATTACAGGGGTAGGAACCTACGAGCAGTACTTC
NA,NA,TRBJ1-1,TRBV4-1,CASSQTGSEAFF,TGCGCCAGCAGCCAAACCGGGTCTGAAGCTTTCTTT
TRBD1,NA,TRBJ2-1,TRBV7-2,CASSLAWTGSGDEQFF,TGTGCCAGCAGCTTAGCCTGGACAGGGAGTGGAGATGAGCAGTTCTTC
NA,NA,TRBJ2-7,TRBV7-8,CASGASYEQYF,TGTGCCAGCGGGGCCTCCTACGAGCAGTACTTC
TRBD1,NA,TRBJ1-1,TRBV30,CAGAGTAATEAFF,TGTGCCGGTGCCGGGACAGCGGCCACTGAAGCTTTCTTT
TRBD1,NA,TRBJ1-2,TRBV27,CASSSGQGYYGYTF,TGTGCCAGCAGTTCGGGACAGGGATACTATGGCTACACCTTC